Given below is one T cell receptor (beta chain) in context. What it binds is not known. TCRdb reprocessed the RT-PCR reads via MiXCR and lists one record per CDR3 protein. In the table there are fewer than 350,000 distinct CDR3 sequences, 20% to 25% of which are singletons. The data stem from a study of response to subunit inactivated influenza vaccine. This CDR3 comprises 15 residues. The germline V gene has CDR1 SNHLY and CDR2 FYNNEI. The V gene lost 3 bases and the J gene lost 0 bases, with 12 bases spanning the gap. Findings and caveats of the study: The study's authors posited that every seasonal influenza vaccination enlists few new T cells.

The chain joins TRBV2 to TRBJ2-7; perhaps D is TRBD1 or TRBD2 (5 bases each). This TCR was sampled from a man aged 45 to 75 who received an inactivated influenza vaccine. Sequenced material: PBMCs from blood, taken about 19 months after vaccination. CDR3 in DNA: TGTGCCAGCAGTGACGGAGGACACCTCTCCTACGAGCAGTACTTC. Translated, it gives CASSDGGHLSYEQYF.